The T cell receptor beta chain described here comes from a study of T cells expressing NK-cell markers. Germline loops: CDR1 DFQATT, CDR2 SNEGSKA (reference sequence). This CDR3 has 16 amino acids. TCRdb derives one entry per CDR3 protein from the 5' RACE reads, leaving out DNA. Here the sample table reports 300,000 to 500,000 distinct CDR3 sequences. Sequencing was done on a sample of blood T cells: a sorted CD56 or NKG2C T cell subset, CD4+ or CD8+ T cells, or bulk PBMC T cells (not recorded which). The receptor comes from a woman between 50 and 59 years old in good health. The chain joins TRBV20-1 to TRBJ1-5; there is no DNA to check the TCRdb D call of TRBD1. This CDR3 is CSARKPGQGSNQPQHF.